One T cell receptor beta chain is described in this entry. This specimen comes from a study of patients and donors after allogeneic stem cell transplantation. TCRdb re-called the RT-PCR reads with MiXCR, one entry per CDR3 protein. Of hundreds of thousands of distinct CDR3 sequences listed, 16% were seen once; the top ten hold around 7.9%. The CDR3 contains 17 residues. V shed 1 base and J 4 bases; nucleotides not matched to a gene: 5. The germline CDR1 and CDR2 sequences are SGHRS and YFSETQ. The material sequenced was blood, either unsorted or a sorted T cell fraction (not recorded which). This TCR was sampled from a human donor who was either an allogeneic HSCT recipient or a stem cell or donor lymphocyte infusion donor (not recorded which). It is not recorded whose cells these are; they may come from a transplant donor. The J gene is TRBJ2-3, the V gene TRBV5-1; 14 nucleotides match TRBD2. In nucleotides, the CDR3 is TGCGCCAGCAGCTTGCGTCGGACTAGCGGGAGGTCAGATACGCAGTATTTT. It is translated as CASSLRRTSGRSDTQYF. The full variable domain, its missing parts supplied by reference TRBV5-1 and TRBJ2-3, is KAGVTQTPRYLIKTRGQQVTLSCSPISGHRSVSWYQQTPGQGLQFLFEYFSETQRNKGNFPGRFSGRQFSNSRSEMNVSTLELGDSALYLCASSLRRTSGRSDTQYFGPGTRLTVL.